A single sample is the source of the 16 T cell receptor beta chains below, sequenced in a study of OX40 agonist ivuxolimab in advanced cancers. TCRdb keeps only in-frame clones here, not all; method: immunoSEQ multiplex PCR. This sample carries roughly 36,000 clones, around 80% of them seen once, and the ten largest clones take roughly a fifth. This specimen consisted of CD4+ or CD8+ T cells sorted from blood, obtained in a trial of the OX40 agonist ivuxolimab. These receptors came from an adult with an advanced solid tumor such as melanoma, head and neck, liver or kidney cancer.

The CDR3 DNA sequence: TGTGCCAGCAGCAGTACCGGGACTAGTCGAACCGGGGAGCTGTTTTTT. Translated, it gives CASSSTGTSRTGELFF. The rearrangement uses TRBV7-6 and TRBJ2-2, with 8 bases that match TRBD2. J lost 5 bases, V lost 5 bases, and 10 bases had no gene match. Germline CDR1 SGHVS, CDR2 FNYEAQ. This CDR3 region has 16 residues.

The gene calls are TRBV7-8 and TRBJ1-3; D remains unclear. The CDR3 contains 15 residues. Germline CDR1 SGHVS, CDR2 FQNEAQ. V shed 1 base and J shed 0 bases, with 7 bases lying between them. The CDR3 region is CASSLDRYSGNTIYF. The CDR3 bases are TGTGCCAGCAGCTTAGACCGATACTCTGGAAACACCATATATTTT.

Only a few counts were recorded for this clone. The CDR3, as DNA: TGTGCCAGCAGTGAACTGCATACAGATACGCAGTATTTT. This translates into CASSELHTDTQYF. This rearrangement joins TRBV6-1 to TRBJ2-3; D is uncertain. V lost 2 bases and J lost 3, with 6 bases in between. The germline CDR1 and CDR2 sequences are MNHNS and SASEGT. The CDR3 covers 13 residues.

CDR3 protein: CASSLGKGMNTEAFF. The CDR3 DNA reads as TGTGCCAGCAGCTTAGGTAAAGGAATGAACACTGAAGCTTTCTTT. The rearrangement joins TRBV13 to TRBJ1-1; no firm D call. The germline gives CDR1 PRHDT, CDR2 FYEKMQ (reference sequence). V was trimmed by 0 bases and J by 0 bases, leaving 8 bases between them. The CDR3 covers 15 residues.

This chain connects TRBV5-1 to TRBJ1-3; weak D call: TRBD1 (6 bases). From germline, CDR1 is SGHRS and CDR2 YFSETQ. Trimming took off 4 bases at V and 8 bases at J, with 13 bases between the two ends. The length of the CDR3 is 13 residues. CDR3 nucleotide sequence: TGCGCCAGCAGCACAGGGTCGGAAGACACCATATATTTT. Its protein is CASSTGSEDTIYF.

The chain employs TRBV6-1 and TRBJ1-2; 8 positions match TRBD1. Trimming removed 4 bases from V and 3 bases from J; junction bases left unmatched: 1. The CDR3 contains 13 residues. Germline V gene lookup returns CDR1 MNHNS and CDR2 SASEGT. The CDR3 reads CASSAGQDYGYTF. The CDR3 DNA sequence: TGTGCCAGCAGTGCGGGACAGGACTATGGCTACACCTTC.

This chain joins TRBV6-4 and TRBJ1-2, with 7 nucleotides matching TRBD1. Germline-derived CDR1 and CDR2 are MRHNA and SNTAGT. The CDR3 is made up of 14 amino acids. With V trimmed by 7 bases and J by 2 bases, 7 bases remained unmatched. The CDR3 sequence is CASKPDRENYGYTF. CDR3 sequence (DNA): TGTGCCAGCAAGCCAGACAGGGAGAACTATGGCTACACCTTC.

The chain combines TRBV5-1 with TRBJ2-5; D call uncertain. V lost 0 bases and J 1 base, leaving 1 base between the germline ends. CDR1 is SGHRS and CDR2 is YFSETQ in the germline V gene. This CDR3 has 12 amino acids. CDR3 amino acids: CASSLGQETQYF. The DNA of the CDR3 is TGCGCCAGCAGCTTGGGCCAAGAGACCCAGTACTTC. Full variable domain (outside the CDR3, taken from reference TRBV5-1 and TRBJ2-5): KAGVTQTPRYLIKTRGQQVTLSCSPISGHRSVSWYQQTPGQGLQFLFEYFSETQRNKGNFPGRFSGRQFSNSRSEMNVSTLELGDSALYLCASSLGQETQYFGPGTRLLVL.

V and J are TRBV4-1 and TRBJ2-7, with 9 bases fitting TRBD1. The germline gives CDR1 MGHRA, CDR2 YSYEKL. Trimming cost V 1 base and J 6 bases; bases outside gene matches: 1. This CDR3 has 13 amino acids. The CDR3 DNA sequence: TGCGCCAGCAGCCAAGTGGACAGGGGCGAGCAGTACTTC. This sequence encodes CASSQVDRGEQYF.

This clone has just one count. The J gene is TRBJ1-2, the V gene TRBV9, with D possibly being TRBD1 (5 bases). Trimming stripped 0 bases from V and 7 bases from J, with 13 bases between. CDR1 and CDR2 from the germline V gene are SGDLS and YYNGEE. The CDR3 loop spans 14 amino acids. The CDR3 DNA reads as TGTGCCAGCAGCGTAGTTGCAGGGTCTGGTGGCTACACCTTC. Translation: CASSVVAGSGGYTF.

The gene calls are TRBV19 and TRBJ1-2, with unresolved D. Germline V gene data show CDR1 as LNHDA and CDR2 as SQIVND (reference sequence). CDR3 length equals 14 residues. The V gene lost 5 bases and the J gene lost 3 bases, with 13 bases spanning the gap. The CDR3 spells CASSPPGVYYGYTF. As DNA, the CDR3 is TGTGCCAGTAGTCCCCCAGGCGTGTACTATGGCTACACCTTC.

In this sample, this clone is medium-sized. The gene calls are TRBV6-5 and TRBJ2-7; no clear D. CDR1 is MNHEY and CDR2 is SVGAGI in the germline V gene. The CDR3 consists of 13 residues. V lost 6 bases, J lost 9 bases, and 18 bases lay in between. The CDR3 is CASSHSTTFGQYV. CDR3 bases: TGTGCCAGCAGCCACTCAACCACGTTTGGGCAGTACGTC.

The chain combines TRBV23-1 with TRBJ2-2, with D unclear. TRBV23-1 is identified as an open reading frame with a role that is uncertain. This CDR3 comprises 11 residues. V dropped 4 bases and J dropped 7 bases, with 4 bases sitting between them. The CDR3, as DNA: TGCGCCAGCAGTCGGATCGGGGAGCTGTTTTTT. Residues: CASSRIGELFF.

The chain recombines TRBV5-1 with TRBJ2-3; TRBD2 matches 8 bases. The CDR3 loop spans 14 amino acids. Trimming cost V 7 bases and J 1 base; bases outside gene matches: 5. Germline V gives CDR1 SGHRS, CDR2 YFSETQ. The CDR3 DNA is TGCGCCAGCGAGCGGGGGAGTGGCACAGATACGCAGTATTTT. Its translation is CASERGSGTDTQYF.

The chain recombines TRBV6-5 with TRBJ2-3, with D perhaps assigned TRBD1 or TRBD2 (5 bases each). The CDR3 sequence is 14 residues long. The germline CDR1 and CDR2 sequences are MNHEY and SVGAGI. The V end lost 4 bases, the J end lost 6 bases, and 14 bases lay between the germline ends. The CDR3 here is CASSSPGAGDTQYF. CDR3 nucleotide sequence: TGTGCCAGCAGTTCCCCCGGGGCGGGCGATACGCAGTATTTT.

This clone came up a few times. The same CDR3 also results from other DNA sequences found in this sample. The chain links TRBV7-9 to TRBJ1-2; weak D call: TRBD1 (5 bases). Germline V gene sequence: CDR1 SEHNR, CDR2 FQNEAQ (reference sequence). Trimming removed 5 bases at V and 7 bases at J, with 14 bases between. The CDR3 is 13 amino acids. The CDR3 DNA follows: TGTGCCAGCAGCGTTCAGGGACCCCTTGGCTACACCTTC. Its protein is CASSVQGPLGYTF. Drawing the rest from reference TRBV7-9 and TRBJ1-2, the complete variable domain is DTGVSQNPRHKITKRGQNVTFRCDPISEHNRLYWYRQTLGQGPEFLTYFQNEAQLEKSRLLSDRFSAERPKGSFSTLEIQRTEQGDSAMYLCASSVQGPLGYTFGSGTRLTVV.